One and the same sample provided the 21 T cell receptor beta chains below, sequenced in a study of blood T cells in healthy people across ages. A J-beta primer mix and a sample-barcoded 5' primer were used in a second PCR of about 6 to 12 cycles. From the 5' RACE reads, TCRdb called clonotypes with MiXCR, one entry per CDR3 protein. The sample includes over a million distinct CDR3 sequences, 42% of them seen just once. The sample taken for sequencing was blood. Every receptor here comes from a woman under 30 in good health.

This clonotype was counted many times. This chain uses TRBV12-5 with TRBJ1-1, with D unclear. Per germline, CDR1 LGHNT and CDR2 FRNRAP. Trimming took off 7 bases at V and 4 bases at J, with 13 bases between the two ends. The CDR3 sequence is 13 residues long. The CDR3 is CASARFPLTEAFF. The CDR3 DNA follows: TGTGCTAGTGCTCGTTTCCCGCTCACTGAAGCTTTCTTT. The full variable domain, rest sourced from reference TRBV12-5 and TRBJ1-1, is DARVTQTPRHKVTEMGQEVTMRCQPILGHNTVFWYRQTMMQGLELLAYFRNRAPLDDSGMPKDRFSAEMPDATLATLKIQPSEPRDSAVYFCASARFPLTEAFFGQGTRLTVV.

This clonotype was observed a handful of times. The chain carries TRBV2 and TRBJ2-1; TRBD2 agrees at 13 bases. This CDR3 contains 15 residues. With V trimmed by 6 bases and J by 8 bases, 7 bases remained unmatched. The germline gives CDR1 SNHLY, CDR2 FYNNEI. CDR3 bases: TGTGCCAGCAGGCCGGGACTAGCGGGGTTTGATGAGCAGTTCTTC. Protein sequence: CASRPGLAGFDEQFF. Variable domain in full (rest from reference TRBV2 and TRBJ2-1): EPEVTQTPSHQVTQMGQEVILRCVPISNHLYFYWYRQILGQKVEFLVSFYNNEISEKSEIFDDQFSVERPDGSNFTLKIRSTKLEDSAMYFCASRPGLAGFDEQFFGPGTRLTVL.

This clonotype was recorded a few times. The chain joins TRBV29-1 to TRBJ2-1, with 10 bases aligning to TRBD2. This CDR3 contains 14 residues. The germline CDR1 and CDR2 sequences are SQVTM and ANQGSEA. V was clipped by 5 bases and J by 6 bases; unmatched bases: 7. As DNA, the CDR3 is TGCAGCGTTCAGAAGCTAGCGGGGGTCAATGAGCAGTTCTTC. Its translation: CSVQKLAGVNEQFF.

The CDR3, as DNA: TGTGCCAGCAGTCCCCCTCCACACAGGGGTGCCACGAACACCGGGGAGCTGTTTTTT. Protein: CASSPPPHRGATNTGELFF. This chain joins TRBV12-3 or TRBV12-4 and TRBJ2-2; 7 bases agree with TRBD1. The trim removed 5 bases at V and 0 bases at J, leaving 15 bases unmatched. The CDR3 covers 19 residues.

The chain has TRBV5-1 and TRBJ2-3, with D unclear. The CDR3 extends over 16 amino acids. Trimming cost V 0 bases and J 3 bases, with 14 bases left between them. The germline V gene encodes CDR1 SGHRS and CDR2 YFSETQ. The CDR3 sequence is CASSLGVADSTDTQYF. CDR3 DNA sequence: TGCGCCAGCAGCTTGGGGGTAGCAGATAGTACAGATACGCAGTATTTT. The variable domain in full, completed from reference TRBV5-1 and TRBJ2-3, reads KAGVTQTPRYLIKTRGQQVTLSCSPISGHRSVSWYQQTPGQGLQFLFEYFSETQRNKGNFPGRFSGRQFSNSRSEMNVSTLELGDSALYLCASSLGVADSTDTQYFGPGTRLTVL.

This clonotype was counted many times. CDR3 DNA: TGCAGTGCTAGAGAAAGCTCCTATAATTCACCCCTCCACTTT. As protein: CSARESSYNSPLHF. The V and J genes are TRBV20-1 and TRBJ1-6; D call uncertain. This CDR3 spans 14 amino acids. CDR1 is DFQATT and CDR2 is SNEGSKA in the germline V gene (reference sequence). The V and J ends lost 0 bases and 0 bases respectively, with 3 bases between them.

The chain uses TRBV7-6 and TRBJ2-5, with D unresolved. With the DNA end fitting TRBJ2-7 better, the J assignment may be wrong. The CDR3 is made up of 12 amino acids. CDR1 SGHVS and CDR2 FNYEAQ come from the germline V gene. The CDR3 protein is CASSLTMDEQYF. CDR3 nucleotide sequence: TGTGCCAGCAGCTTAACAATGGACGAGCAGTACTTC.

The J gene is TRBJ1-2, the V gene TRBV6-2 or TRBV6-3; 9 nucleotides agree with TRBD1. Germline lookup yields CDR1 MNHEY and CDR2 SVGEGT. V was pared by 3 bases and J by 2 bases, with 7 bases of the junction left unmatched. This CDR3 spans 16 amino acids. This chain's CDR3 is CASSYFPGQGNYGYTF. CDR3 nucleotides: TGTGCCAGCAGTTATTTCCCGGGACAGGGAAACTATGGCTACACCTTC.

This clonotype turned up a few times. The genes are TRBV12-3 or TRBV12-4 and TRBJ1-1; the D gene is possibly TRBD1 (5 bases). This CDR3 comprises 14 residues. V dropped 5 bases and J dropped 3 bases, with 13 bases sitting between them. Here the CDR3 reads CASSTKGRYTEAFF. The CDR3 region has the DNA TGTGCCAGCAGTACCAAGGGGCGTTACACTGAAGCTTTCTTT.

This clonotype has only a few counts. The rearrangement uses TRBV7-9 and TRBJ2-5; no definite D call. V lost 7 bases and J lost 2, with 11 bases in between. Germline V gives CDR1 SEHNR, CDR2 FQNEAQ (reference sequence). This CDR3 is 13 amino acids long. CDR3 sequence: CASTRRAQETQYF. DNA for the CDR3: TGTGCCAGCACCCGACGAGCTCAAGAGACCCAGTACTTC. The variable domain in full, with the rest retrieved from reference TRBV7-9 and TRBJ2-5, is DTGVSQNPRHKITKRGQNVTFRCDPISEHNRLYWYRQTLGQGPEFLTYFQNEAQLEKSRLLSDRFSAERPKGSFSTLEIQRTEQGDSAMYLCASTRRAQETQYFGPGTRLLVL.

CDR3 coding DNA: TGTGCCAGCAGCTTCTTGGAGGACGCCCTAGCCAAAAACATTCAGTACTTC. Protein product: CASSFLEDALAKNIQYF. V usage is TRBV13 and J usage is TRBJ2-4; maybe TRBD2 (5 bases). Trimming removed 3 bases from V and 0 bases from J, with 15 bases in between. Germline CDR1 is PRHDT and CDR2 is FYEKMQ (reference sequence). This CDR3 has 17 residues.

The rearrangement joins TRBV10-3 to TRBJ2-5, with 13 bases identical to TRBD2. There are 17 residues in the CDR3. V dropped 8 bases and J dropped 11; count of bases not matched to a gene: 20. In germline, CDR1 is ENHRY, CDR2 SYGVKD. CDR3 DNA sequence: TGTGCCATCGGAGGACTAGCGGGAGTTTTGACGTACAATGAGCAGTACTTC. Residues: CAIGGLAGVLTYNEQYF.

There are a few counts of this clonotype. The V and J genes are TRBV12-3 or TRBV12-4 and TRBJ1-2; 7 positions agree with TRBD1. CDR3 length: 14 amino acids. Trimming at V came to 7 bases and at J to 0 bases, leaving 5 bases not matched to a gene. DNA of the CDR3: TGTGCCAGCACACGGGACAGAGCTAACTATGGCTACACCTTC. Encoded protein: CASTRDRANYGYTF.

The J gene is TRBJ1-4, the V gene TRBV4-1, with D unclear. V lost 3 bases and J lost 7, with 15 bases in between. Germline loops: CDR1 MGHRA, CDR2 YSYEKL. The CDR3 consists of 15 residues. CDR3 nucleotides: TGCGCCAGCAGCCAGGGCCCCCTGGAGGGTGAAAAACTGTTTTTT. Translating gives CASSQGPLEGEKLFF.

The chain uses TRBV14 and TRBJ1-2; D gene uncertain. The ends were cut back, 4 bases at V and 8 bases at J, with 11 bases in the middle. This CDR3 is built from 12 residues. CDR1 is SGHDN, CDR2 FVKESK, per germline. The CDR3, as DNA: TGTGCCAGCAGCCCTACAGCGGTAGGCTACACCTTC. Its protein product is CASSPTAVGYTF.

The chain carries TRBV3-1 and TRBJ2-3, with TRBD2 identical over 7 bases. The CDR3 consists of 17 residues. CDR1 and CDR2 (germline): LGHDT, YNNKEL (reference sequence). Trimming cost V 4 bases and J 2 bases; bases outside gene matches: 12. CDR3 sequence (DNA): TGTGCCAGCAGCCCTTGGGGGGGACGAGCGGTCACAGATACGCAGTATTTT. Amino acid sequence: CASSPWGGRAVTDTQYF.

The CDR3: CASSFMGQMNTEAFF. CDR3 coding DNA: TGTGCCAGCAGTTTTATGGGACAGATGAACACTGAAGCTTTCTTT. The rearrangement links TRBV28 to TRBJ1-1; 7 positions match TRBD1. Germline CDR1 and CDR2: MDHEN and SYDVKM. There are 15 residues in the CDR3. V was pared by 3 bases and J by 0 bases, with 4 bases of the junction left unmatched. Combining the CDR3 with reference TRBV28 and TRBJ1-1 gives the whole variable domain DVKVTQSSRYLVKRTGEKVFLECVQDMDHENMFWYRQDPGLGLRLIYFSYDVKMKEKGDIPEGYSVSREKKERFSLILESASTNQTSMYLCASSFMGQMNTEAFFGQGTRLTVV.

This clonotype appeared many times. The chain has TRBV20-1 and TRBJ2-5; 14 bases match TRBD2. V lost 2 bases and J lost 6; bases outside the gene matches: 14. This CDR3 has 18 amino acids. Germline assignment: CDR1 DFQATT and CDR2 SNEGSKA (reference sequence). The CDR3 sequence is CSARRDMGTSGSPKTQYF. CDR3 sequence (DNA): TGCAGTGCTAGAAGGGACATGGGGACTAGCGGGAGCCCAAAGACCCAGTACTTC.

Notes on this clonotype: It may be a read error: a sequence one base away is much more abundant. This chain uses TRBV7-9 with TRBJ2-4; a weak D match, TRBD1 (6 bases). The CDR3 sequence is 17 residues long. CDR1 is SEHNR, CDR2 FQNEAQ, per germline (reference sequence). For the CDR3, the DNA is TGTGTCAGCAGCTTAGTACGGTCCACAGGGTCCAAAAACATTCAGTACTTC. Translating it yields CVSSLVRSTGSKNIQYF.

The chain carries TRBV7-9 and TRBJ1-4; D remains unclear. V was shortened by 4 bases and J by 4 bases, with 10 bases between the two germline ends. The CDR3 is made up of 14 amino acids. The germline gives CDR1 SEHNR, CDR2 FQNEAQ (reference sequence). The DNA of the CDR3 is TGTGCCAGCAGCTACACTGGGATTAATGAAAAACTGTTTTTT. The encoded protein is CASSYTGINEKLFF. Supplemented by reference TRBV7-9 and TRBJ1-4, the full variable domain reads DTGVSQNPRHKITKRGQNVTFRCDPISEHNRLYWYRQTLGQGPEFLTYFQNEAQLEKSRLLSDRFSAERPKGSFSTLEIQRTEQGDSAMYLCASSYTGINEKLFFGSGTQLSVL.

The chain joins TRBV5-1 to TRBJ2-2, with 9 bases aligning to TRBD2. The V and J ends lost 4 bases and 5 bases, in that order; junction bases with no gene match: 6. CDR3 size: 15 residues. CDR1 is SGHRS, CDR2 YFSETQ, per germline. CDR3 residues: CASSPSSGDTGELFF. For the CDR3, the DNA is TGCGCCAGCAGCCCCTCTAGCGGGGATACCGGGGAGCTGTTTTTT. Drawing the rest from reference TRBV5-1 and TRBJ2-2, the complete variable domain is KAGVTQTPRYLIKTRGQQVTLSCSPISGHRSVSWYQQTPGQGLQFLFEYFSETQRNKGNFPGRFSGRQFSNSRSEMNVSTLELGDSALYLCASSPSSGDTGELFFGEGSRLTVL.